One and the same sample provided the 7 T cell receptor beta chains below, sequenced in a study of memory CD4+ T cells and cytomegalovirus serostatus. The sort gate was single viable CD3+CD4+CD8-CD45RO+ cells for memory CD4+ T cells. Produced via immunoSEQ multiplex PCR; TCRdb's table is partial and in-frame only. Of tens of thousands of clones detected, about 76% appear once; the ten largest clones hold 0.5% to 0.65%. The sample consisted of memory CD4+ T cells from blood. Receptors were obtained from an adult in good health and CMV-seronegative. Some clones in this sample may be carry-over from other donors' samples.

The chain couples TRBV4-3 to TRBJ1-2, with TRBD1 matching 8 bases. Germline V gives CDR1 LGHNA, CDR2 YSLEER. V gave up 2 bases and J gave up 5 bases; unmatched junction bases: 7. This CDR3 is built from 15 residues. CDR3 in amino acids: CASSQYRGINYGYTF. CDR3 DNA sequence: TGCGCCAGCAGCCAATACAGGGGGATTAATTATGGCTACACCTTC.

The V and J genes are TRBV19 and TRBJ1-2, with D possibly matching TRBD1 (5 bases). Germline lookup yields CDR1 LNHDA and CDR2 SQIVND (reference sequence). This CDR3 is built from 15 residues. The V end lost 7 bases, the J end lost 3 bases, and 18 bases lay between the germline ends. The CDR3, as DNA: TGTGCCAGTACCCCGGTCCAGGGTCCGCACTATGGCTACACCTTC. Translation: CASTPVQGPHYGYTF.

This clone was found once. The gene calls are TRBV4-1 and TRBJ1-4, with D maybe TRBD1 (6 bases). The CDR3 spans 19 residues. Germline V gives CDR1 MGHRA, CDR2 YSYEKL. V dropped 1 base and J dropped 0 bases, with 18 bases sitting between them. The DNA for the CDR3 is TGCGCCAGCAGCCAAGCGAGTCCAGGACAGATAGCAACTAATGAAAAACTGTTTTTT. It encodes CASSQASPGQIATNEKLFF.

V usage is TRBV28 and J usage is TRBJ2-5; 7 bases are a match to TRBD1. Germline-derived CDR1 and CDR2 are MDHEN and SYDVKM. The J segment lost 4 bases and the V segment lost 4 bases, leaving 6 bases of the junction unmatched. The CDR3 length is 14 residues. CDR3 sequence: CASSSGQHSETQYF. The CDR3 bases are TGTGCCAGCAGTTCGGGACAGCACTCAGAGACCCAGTACTTC.

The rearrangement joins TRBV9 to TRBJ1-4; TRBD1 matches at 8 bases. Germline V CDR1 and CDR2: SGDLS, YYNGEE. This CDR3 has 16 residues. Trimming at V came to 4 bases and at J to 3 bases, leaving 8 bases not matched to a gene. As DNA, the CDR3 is TGTGCCAGCAGCTCGGCTCAGGGGGCGTCTAATGAAAAACTGTTTTTT. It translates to CASSSAQGASNEKLFF.

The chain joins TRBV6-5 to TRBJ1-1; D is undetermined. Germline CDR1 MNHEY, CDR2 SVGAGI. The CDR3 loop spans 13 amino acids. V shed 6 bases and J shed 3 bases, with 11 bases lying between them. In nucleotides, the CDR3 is TGTGCCAGCAGACCCGGACCGCACACTGAAGCTTTCTTT. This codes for CASRPGPHTEAFF.

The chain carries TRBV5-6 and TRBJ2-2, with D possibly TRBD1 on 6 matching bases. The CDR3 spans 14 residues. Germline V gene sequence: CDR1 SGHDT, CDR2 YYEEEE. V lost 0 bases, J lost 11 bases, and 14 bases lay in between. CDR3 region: CASSLANRGRELFF. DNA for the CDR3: TGTGCCAGCAGCTTGGCCAATAGGGGGAGAGAGCTGTTTTTT.